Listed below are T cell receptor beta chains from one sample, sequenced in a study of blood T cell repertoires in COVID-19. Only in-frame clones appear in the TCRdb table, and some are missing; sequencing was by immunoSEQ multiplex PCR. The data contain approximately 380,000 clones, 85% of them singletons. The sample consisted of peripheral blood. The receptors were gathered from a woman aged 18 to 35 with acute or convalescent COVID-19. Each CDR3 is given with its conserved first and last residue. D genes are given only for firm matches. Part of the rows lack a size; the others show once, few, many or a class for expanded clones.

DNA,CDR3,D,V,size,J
TGTGCCAGCAGTTACGGGCAGTCTGGAAACACCATATATTTT,CASSYGQSGNTIYF,-,TRBV6-5,-,TRBJ1-3
TGTGCCAGCAGCCCCGGCGGTGGGCTAGCGGGAGCTAGCACAGATACGCAGTATTTT,CASSPGGGLAGASTDTQYF,TRBD2,TRBV7-2,-,TRBJ2-3
TGTGCCAGTAGCGGGACCCAACCAGGGGAGTTAGCCAAAAACATTCAGTACTTC,CASSGTQPGELAKNIQYF,-,TRBV19,-,TRBJ2-4
TGTGCCAGCAGTCTTCTCCACGGGACAATTGGCACCATATATTTT,CASSLLHGTIGTIYF,-,TRBV21-1,-,TRBJ1-3
TGTGCCAGCAGTCCCAAGCCTAACATTCAGTACTTC,CASSPKPNIQYF,-,TRBV6-2/TRBV6-3,once,TRBJ2-4
TGTGCCAGCAGTCTAGGGACTGTCGGAGTATACGAGCAGTACTTC,CASSLGTVGVYEQYF,-,TRBV3-1/TRBV3-2,-,TRBJ2-7
TGTGCCAGCAGCTTCAAGGGGGCAGGGGGTCGGGGCACTGAAGCTTTCTTT,CASSFKGAGGRGTEAFF,TRBD1,TRBV27,few,TRBJ1-1
TGCAGCGCTGGGCGTGGTGCTGAAGCTTTCTTT,CSAGRGAEAFF,-,TRBV29-1,once,TRBJ1-1
TGTGCCAGCAGTTCCCGTAATCAGCCCCAGCATTTT,CASSSRNQPQHF,-,TRBV28,few,TRBJ1-5
TGTGCCAGCCTCGGGGACACTGAAGCTTTCTTT,CASLGDTEAFF,-,TRBV12-3/TRBV12-4,-,TRBJ1-1
TGTGCCTGGAGTGGATCTCTTGGAGACATTCAGTACTTC,CAWSGSLGDIQYF,-,TRBV30,-,TRBJ2-4
TGTGCCACCAGTGACCAAGGACAGAACCAAGAGACCCAGTACTTC,CATSDQGQNQETQYF,-,TRBV24-1,-,TRBJ2-5
TGTGCCAGCAGGACTACGGGACAGGAGGGTTATGGCTACACCTTC,CASRTTGQEGYGYTF,TRBD1,TRBV6-5,-,TRBJ1-2
TGTGCCTGGACCCCGCCAGAGCGAGGGTGGATAGATACGCAGTATTTT,CAWTPPERGWIDTQYF,-,TRBV30,-,TRBJ2-3
TGCAGCGTTGATCTCGGAAACACCATATATTTT,CSVDLGNTIYF,-,TRBV29-1,once,TRBJ1-3
TGTGCCAGTAGTCCTAGCGGGGGGGTACAGAATACGCAGTATTTT,CASSPSGGVQNTQYF,TRBD2,TRBV19,-,TRBJ2-3
TGTGCCAGCAGCCAGACAGAGAATTCACCCCTCCACTTT,CASSQTENSPLHF,-,TRBV2,once,TRBJ1-6
TGTGCCAGCAGTGAAGCGAGACGGGGGGGCTCAGATACGCAGTATTTT,CASSEARRGGSDTQYF,TRBD2,TRBV6-1,-,TRBJ2-3
TGTGCCAGCAGCTTGTGGGGCGCGTACGAGCAGTACTTC,CASSLWGAYEQYF,-,TRBV11-2,-,TRBJ2-7
TGTGCCAGCAGCAAAGGACAGGGAATAGACGGCTACACCTTC,CASSKGQGIDGYTF,-,TRBV21-1,-,TRBJ1-2
TGTGCCAGCAGTTCCTTGAGACTAGCGGGAAACCAAGAGACCCAGTACTTC,CASSSLRLAGNQETQYF,TRBD2,TRBV28,-,TRBJ2-5
TGTGCCAGCTCCCGACTTGGGACAAACTACGAGCAGTACTTC,CASSRLGTNYEQYF,-,TRBV18,-,TRBJ2-7
TGTGCCAGCAGCCAAACTACAGGGCTTTCCTATGGCTACACCTTC,CASSQTTGLSYGYTF,-,TRBV14,medium-sized,TRBJ1-2
TGTGCCAGCAGCCCGAGGGGGCCGATGAACACTGAAGCTTTCTTT,CASSPRGPMNTEAFF,TRBD1,TRBV27,-,TRBJ1-1
TGTGCCAGCAGCTTACTCTATGGCTACACCTTC,CASSLLYGYTF,-,TRBV13,-,TRBJ1-2
TGTGCCAGCAGCACCGGACAGGGGGACGGTGGGGCCAACGTCCTGACTTTC,CASSTGQGDGGANVLTF,TRBD1,TRBV9,-,TRBJ2-6
TGTGCCAGCAGACTAGGGACAGGGGACACTGAAGCTTTCTTT,CASRLGTGDTEAFF,TRBD1,TRBV3-1/TRBV3-2,-,TRBJ1-1
TGTGCCAGCAGCTCGAGACGACTAGCGGGAGTAAATGAGCAGTACTTC,CASSSRRLAGVNEQYF,TRBD2,TRBV7-2,-,TRBJ2-7
TGTGCCAGCAGCTCCCTACTAGCGGGGGCCTCCTACGAGCAGTACTTC,CASSSLLAGASYEQYF,TRBD2,TRBV7-3,-,TRBJ2-7